This entry lists 7 T cell receptor beta chains sequenced from one sample in a study of cytomegalovirus exposure and HLA in healthy donors. Primers included in the PCR were 60 Vbeta and 13 Jbeta primers. TCRdb keeps only in-frame clones here, not all; method: immunoSEQ multiplex PCR. The table records about 110,000 clones, 77% of them present only once. Sequencing was performed on PBMCs. All receptors come from a human donor in good health.

This chain links TRBV5-1 with TRBJ2-1, with TRBD1 matching over 10 bases. The ends lost 4 bases at V and 3 bases at J; junction bases unmatched: 7. CDR3 length: 16 amino acids. Germline values: CDR1 SGHRS, CDR2 YFSETQ. The CDR3: CASSPRTGGNYNEQFF. CDR3 DNA sequence: TGCGCCAGCAGCCCGAGGACAGGGGGTAACTACAATGAGCAGTTCTTC.

The chain joins TRBV19 to TRBJ1-2; possibly TRBD1 for D (5 bases). The CDR3 is 15 residues long. Germline V CDR1 and CDR2: LNHDA, SQIVND (reference sequence). V shed 3 bases and J shed 6 bases, with 17 bases lying between them. CDR3 region: CASSIMARVFHGYTF. Written as DNA, the CDR3 is TGTGCCAGTAGTATTATGGCCAGGGTTTTCCATGGCTACACCTTC.

V is TRBV28 and J is TRBJ2-3, with 8 positions matching TRBD2. This CDR3 is built from 16 residues. V lost 4 bases to trimming and J lost 5 bases; unmatched junction nucleotides: 11. The germline V gene encodes CDR1 MDHEN and CDR2 SYDVKM. The CDR3: CASSSIAGSREDTQYF. The CDR3 DNA reads TGTGCCAGCAGTTCTATAGCGGGGTCCCGTGAAGATACGCAGTATTTT.

This sequence joins TRBV5-1 and TRBJ1-1, with a possible D match to TRBD1 (5 bases). Trimming removed 4 bases at V and 1 base at J, with 14 bases between. Germline CDR1 is SGHRS and CDR2 is YFSETQ. The CDR3 has 15 amino acids. CDR3 DNA sequence: TGCGCCAGCAGCCCGGAGTGGGGGGAGAACACTGAAGCTTTCTTT. Amino acid sequence: CASSPEWGENTEAFF.

The rearrangement joins TRBV5-1 to TRBJ1-1; D is undetermined. From germline, CDR1 is SGHRS and CDR2 YFSETQ. Trimming cost V 3 bases and J 3 bases, with 9 bases left between them. The CDR3 has 13 amino acids. The CDR3 DNA sequence: TGCGCCAGCAGCTATACAGCGGACACTGAAGCTTTCTTT. This gives the protein CASSYTADTEAFF.

In nucleotides, the CDR3 is TGTGCCAGCAGTGAAGGCCTAGGACGTGGGGCGCAGGCCTACGAGCAGTACTTC. This translates into CASSEGLGRGAQAYEQYF. This chain uses TRBV6-1 with TRBJ2-7; TRBD1 is a possible D gene (5 bases). Germline V gene data show CDR1 as MNHNS and CDR2 as SASEGT. V dropped 1 base and J dropped 2 bases, with 21 bases sitting between them. The CDR3 contains 18 residues.

V is TRBV30 and J is TRBJ1-5, with D perhaps TRBD1 (5 bases). CDR3 length: 15 residues. V was shortened by 4 bases and J by 3 bases, with 16 bases between the two germline ends. CDR1 and CDR2 (germline): GTSNPN, SVGIG (reference sequence). CDR3 loop: CAWTRGGRVNQPQHF. CDR3 DNA: TGTGCCTGGACCCGCGGGGGACGGGTCAATCAGCCCCAGCATTTT.